This T cell receptor beta chain appears in the sequencing data of a study of CD8 T cells in Susac syndrome. The RNA, about 0.5 to 1 ug, was put through reverse transcription using random hexamers. Multiplex immunoSEQ PCR targeted 54 Vbeta and 13 Jbeta TCR beta segments. TCRdb itself ran the immunoSEQ multiplex PCR reads through MiXCR, one entry per CDR3 protein. The sample comprises 200,000 or so distinct CDR3 sequences, about 95% of which are singletons, and roughly 0.088% rests with the top ten. This CDR3 comprises 13 residues. Trimming removed 4 bases at V and 3 bases at J, with 12 bases between. Germline V gives CDR1 SQVTM, CDR2 ANQGSEA. TCR beta was sequenced from blood CD8+ and CD4+ T cells. Negative isolation yielded the CD8+ and CD4+ T cells, while FACS enriched the TEMRA cells.

The TCR originated in a human donor with multiple sclerosis. Sequenced sample: CD4+ T cells from PBMCs. The chain combines TRBV29-1 with TRBJ1-2; D is undetermined. The CDR3 loop is CSVGEAGDYGYTF. The CDR3 coding sequence is TGCAGCGTTGGGGAAGCCGGGGACTATGGCTACACCTTC.